Listed here are 6 T cell receptor beta chains from one sample, sequenced in a study of T cells after yellow fever vaccination. Via MiXCR, TCRdb re-called the 5' RACE reads, giving one row per CDR3 protein. The table includes about 340,000 distinct CDR3 sequences, 12% detected once. The sequencing here drew on CD4+ T cells sorted from PBMCs, taken 15 days after the yellow fever booster vaccination. These receptors came from a man younger than 30 who received the YFV17D yellow fever vaccine.

V gene TRBV18 combines with J gene TRBJ2-4; no clear D. The V gene lost 3 bases and the J gene lost 0 bases, with 9 bases spanning the gap. The CDR3 totals 15 residues. Germline CDR1 reads KGHSH; CDR2 reads LQKENI. CDR3 sequence reads: CASSPQRLAKNIQYF. CDR3 DNA sequence: TGTGCCAGCTCACCCCAGAGGTTAGCCAAAAACATTCAGTACTTC.

This clonotype was seen only a few times. The CDR3 DNA sequence: TGTGCCAGCAGCCAAGGACAGATCTCCTCAGCGAACACCGGGGAGCTGTTTTTT. Translating gives CASSQGQISSANTGELFF. The rearrangement uses TRBV3-1 and TRBJ2-2, with D possibly TRBD1 on 5 matching bases. This CDR3 spans 18 amino acids. Germline-derived CDR1 and CDR2 are LGHDT and YNNKEL (reference sequence). V lost 1 base and J lost 0, with 15 bases in between.

This clonotype was observed a few times. This chain links TRBV27 with TRBJ2-1, with 7 bases matching TRBD1. The CDR3 contains 13 residues. With 6 bases clipped from V and 6 bases from J, the junction kept 5 bases outside the gene matches. Germline CDR1 is MNHEY and CDR2 is SMNVEV (reference sequence). The CDR3, as DNA: TGTGCCAGCAGACGAAGGGGGCGCAATGAGCAGTTCTTC. Its protein product is CASRRRGRNEQFF.

In this sample, this clonotype turned up many times. The chain couples TRBV7-2 to TRBJ2-3; a possible D gene is TRBD1 (6 bases). Per the germline V gene, CDR1 is SGHTA and CDR2 is FQGNSA. The CDR3 totals 15 residues. Between the trimmed V and J ends, which lost 1 base and 6 bases, there was a span of 14 bases. The CDR3 reads CASSLDHLGADTQYF. The CDR3 DNA reads as TGTGCCAGCAGCTTAGACCATCTGGGGGCCGATACGCAGTATTTT.

This chain links TRBV6-5 with TRBJ1-1; the match to TRBD1 covers 9 bases. The CDR3 is 17 amino acids. CDR1 is MNHEY, CDR2 SVGAGI, per germline. Unmatched junction bases numbered 13, after V lost 5 bases and J lost 3 bases. The CDR3 loop is CASSPPPGQGWDTEAFF. CDR3 nucleotide sequence: TGTGCCAGCAGTCCCCCTCCGGGACAGGGTTGGGACACTGAAGCTTTCTTT.

This clonotype was counted a few times. The rearrangement joins TRBV12-3 or TRBV12-4 to TRBJ2-3; D unclear. V was shortened by 5 bases and J by 0 bases, with 15 bases between the two germline ends. The CDR3 runs 16 residues. CDR3 nucleotide sequence: TGTGCCAGCAGTCGATTAGTCGATCCGAGCACAGATACGCAGTATTTT. This translates into CASSRLVDPSTDTQYF.